This T cell receptor (beta chain) is drawn from a study of OX40 agonist ivuxolimab in advanced cancers. General study results and limits: More expanded clones were found, on average, in CD8+ than in CD4+ T cells.

A word on this clone: The antigen is not known.

Clones were read by immunoSEQ multiplex PCR, and TCRdb kept only the in-frame ones, dropping some. The table shows 82,000 or so clones, with roughly 90% occurring only once. The sequence came from an adult with an advanced solid tumor such as melanoma, head and neck, liver or kidney cancer. This material consisted of CD4+ or CD8+ T cells sorted from blood, taken in a trial of the OX40 agonist ivuxolimab.

The chain's CDR3 is CASSFSYREETQYF. Here the CDR3 DNA reads TGTGCCAGCAGCTTTAGTTACAGGGAAGAGACCCAGTACTTC. V and J are TRBV7-8 and TRBJ2-5; D is perhaps TRBD1 (6 bases). Germline values: CDR1 SGHVS, CDR2 FQNEAQ. The CDR3 runs to 14 residues. V lost 3 bases and J 3 bases, leaving 11 bases between the germline ends.